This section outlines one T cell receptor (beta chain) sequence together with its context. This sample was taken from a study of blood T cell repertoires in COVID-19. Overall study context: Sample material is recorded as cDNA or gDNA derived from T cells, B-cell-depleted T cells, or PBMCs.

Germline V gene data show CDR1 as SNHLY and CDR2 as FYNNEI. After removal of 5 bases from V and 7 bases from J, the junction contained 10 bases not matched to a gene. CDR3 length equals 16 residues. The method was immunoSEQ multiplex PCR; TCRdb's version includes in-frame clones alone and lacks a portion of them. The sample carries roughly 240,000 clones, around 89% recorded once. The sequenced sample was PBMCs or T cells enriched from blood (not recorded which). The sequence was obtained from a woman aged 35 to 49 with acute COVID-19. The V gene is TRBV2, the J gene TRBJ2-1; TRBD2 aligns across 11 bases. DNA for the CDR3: TGTGCCAGCAGTAAACGGGTAGCGGGAGGGCCGAATGAGCAGTTCTTC. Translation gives CASSKRVAGGPNEQFF. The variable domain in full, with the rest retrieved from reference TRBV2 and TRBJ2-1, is EPEVTQTPSHQVTQMGQEVILRCVPISNHLYFYWYRQILGQKVEFLVSFYNNEISEKSEIFDDQFSVERPDGSNFTLKIRSTKLEDSAMYFCASSKRVAGGPNEQFFGPGTRLTVL.